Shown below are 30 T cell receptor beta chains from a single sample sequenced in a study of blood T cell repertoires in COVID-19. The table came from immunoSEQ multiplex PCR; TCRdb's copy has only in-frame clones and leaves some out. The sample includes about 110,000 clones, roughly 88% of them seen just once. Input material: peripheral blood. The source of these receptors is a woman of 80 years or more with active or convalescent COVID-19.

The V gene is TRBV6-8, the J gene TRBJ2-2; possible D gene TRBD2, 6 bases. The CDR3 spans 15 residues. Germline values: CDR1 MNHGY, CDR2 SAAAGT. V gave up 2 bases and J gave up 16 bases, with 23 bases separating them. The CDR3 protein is CASSYPNGPGEMEFF. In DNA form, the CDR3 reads TGTGCCAGCAGTTACCCAAACGGCCCGGGGGAGATGGAGTTTTTT.

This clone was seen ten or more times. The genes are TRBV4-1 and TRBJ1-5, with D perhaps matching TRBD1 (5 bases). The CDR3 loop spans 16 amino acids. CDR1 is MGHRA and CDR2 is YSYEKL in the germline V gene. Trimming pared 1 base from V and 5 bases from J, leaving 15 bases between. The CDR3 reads CASSQVLTRVDQPQHF. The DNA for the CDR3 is TGCGCCAGCAGCCAAGTTTTAACCAGGGTCGATCAGCCCCAGCATTTT.

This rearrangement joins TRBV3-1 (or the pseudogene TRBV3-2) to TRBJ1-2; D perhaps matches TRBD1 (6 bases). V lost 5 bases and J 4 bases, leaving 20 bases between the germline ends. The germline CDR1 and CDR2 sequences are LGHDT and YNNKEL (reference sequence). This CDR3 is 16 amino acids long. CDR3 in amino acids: CASSEGGRGGPYGYTF. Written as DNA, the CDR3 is TGTGCCAGCAGCGAAGGGGGACGGGGGGGCCCCTATGGCTACACCTTC.

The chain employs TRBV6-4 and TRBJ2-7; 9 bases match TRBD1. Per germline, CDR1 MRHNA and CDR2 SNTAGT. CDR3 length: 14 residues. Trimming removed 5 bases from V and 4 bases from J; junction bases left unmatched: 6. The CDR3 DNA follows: TGTGCCAGCAGTATGGAGACAGGGGGTTACGAGCAGTACTTC. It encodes CASSMETGGYEQYF.

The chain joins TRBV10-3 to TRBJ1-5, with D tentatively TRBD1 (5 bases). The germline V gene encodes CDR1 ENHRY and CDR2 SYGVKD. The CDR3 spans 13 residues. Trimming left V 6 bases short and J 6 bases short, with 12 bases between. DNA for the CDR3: TGTGCCATCAGGCCAGGGATGAGTCAGCCCCAGCATTTT. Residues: CAIRPGMSQPQHF.

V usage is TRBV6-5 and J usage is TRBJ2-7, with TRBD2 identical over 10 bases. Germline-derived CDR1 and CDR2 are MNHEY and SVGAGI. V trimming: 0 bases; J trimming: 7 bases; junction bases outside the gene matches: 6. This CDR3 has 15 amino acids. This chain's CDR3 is CASSYSRLAGVEQYF. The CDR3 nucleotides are TGTGCCAGCAGTTACTCGCGGCTAGCGGGAGTTGAGCAGTACTTC.

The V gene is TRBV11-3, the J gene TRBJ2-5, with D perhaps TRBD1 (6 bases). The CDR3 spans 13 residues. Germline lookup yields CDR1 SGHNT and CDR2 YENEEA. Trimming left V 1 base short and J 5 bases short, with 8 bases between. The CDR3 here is CASSLGTVETQYF. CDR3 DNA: TGTGCCAGCAGCTTAGGGACAGTCGAGACCCAGTACTTC.

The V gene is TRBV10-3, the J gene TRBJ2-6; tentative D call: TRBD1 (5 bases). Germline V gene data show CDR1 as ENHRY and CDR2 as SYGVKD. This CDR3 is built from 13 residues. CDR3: CAGADSGANVLTF. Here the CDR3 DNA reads TGTGCAGGGGCGGACTCTGGGGCCAACGTCCTGACTTTC.

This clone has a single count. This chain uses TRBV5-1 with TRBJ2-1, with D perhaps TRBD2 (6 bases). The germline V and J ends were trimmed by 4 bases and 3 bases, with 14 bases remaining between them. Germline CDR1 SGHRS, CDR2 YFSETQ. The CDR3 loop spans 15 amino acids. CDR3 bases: TGCGCCAGCAGCATGAGCGGGCCAATCTACAATGAGCAGTTCTTC. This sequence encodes CASSMSGPIYNEQFF.

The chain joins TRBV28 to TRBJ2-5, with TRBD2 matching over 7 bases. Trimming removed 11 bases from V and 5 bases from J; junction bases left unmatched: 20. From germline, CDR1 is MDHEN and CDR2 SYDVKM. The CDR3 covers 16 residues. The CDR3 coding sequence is TGTGCCGCAGCGCCCATTATGCGGGAGCTGGGGGAGACCCAGTACTTC. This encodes CAAAPIMRELGETQYF.

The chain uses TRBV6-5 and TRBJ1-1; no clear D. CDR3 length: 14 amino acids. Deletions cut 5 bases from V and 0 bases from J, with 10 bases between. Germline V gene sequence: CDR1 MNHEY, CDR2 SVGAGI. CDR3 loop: CASSLVILNTEAFF. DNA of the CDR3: TGTGCCAGCAGTCTAGTCATATTGAACACTGAAGCTTTCTTT.

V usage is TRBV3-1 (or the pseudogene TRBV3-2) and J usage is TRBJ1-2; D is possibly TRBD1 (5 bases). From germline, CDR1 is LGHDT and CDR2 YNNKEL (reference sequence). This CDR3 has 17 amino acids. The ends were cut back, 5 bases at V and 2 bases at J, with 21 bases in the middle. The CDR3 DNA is TGTGCCAGCAGCGGTAGGGGCAGCTTCCTTGGAAACTATGGCTACACCTTC. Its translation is CASSGRGSFLGNYGYTF.

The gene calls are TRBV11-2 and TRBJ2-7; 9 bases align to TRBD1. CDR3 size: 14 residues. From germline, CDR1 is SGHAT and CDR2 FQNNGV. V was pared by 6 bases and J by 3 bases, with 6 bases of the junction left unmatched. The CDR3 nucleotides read TGTGCCAGCAGAGGACAGGGGAGTTTCTACGAGCAGTACTTC. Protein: CASRGQGSFYEQYF.

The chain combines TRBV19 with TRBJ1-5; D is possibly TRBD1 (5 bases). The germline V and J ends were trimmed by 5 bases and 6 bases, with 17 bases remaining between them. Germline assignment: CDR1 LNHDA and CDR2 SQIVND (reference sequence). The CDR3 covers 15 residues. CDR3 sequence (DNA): TGTGCCAGTAGTCCATTCACCCACGGGGGTCAGCCCCAGCATTTT. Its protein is CASSPFTHGGQPQHF. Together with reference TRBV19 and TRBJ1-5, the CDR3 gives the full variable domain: DGGITQSPKYLFRKEGQNVTLSCEQNLNHDAMYWYRQDPGQGLRLIYYSQIVNDFQKGDIAEGYSVSREKKESFPLTVTSAQKNPTAFYLCASSPFTHGGQPQHFGDGTRLSIL.

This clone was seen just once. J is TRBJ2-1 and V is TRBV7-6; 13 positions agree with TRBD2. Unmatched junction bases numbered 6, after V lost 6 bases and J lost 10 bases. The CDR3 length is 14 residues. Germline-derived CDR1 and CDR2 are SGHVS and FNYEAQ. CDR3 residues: CASRPTSGRAEQFF. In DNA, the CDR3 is TGTGCCAGCAGGCCTACTAGCGGGAGGGCCGAGCAGTTCTTC.

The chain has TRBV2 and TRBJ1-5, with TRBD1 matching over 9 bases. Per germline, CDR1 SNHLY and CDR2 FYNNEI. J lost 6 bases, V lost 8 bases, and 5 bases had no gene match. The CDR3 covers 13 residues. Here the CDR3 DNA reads TGTGCCAGCTTACAGGGGGCAAGTCAGCCCCAGCATTTT. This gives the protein CASLQGASQPQHF.

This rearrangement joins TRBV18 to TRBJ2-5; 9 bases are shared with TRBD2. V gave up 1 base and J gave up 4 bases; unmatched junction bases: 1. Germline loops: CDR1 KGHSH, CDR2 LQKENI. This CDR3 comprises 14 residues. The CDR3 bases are TGTGCCAGCTCACCACGACTAGCGGCAGAGACCCAGTACTTC. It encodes CASSPRLAAETQYF.

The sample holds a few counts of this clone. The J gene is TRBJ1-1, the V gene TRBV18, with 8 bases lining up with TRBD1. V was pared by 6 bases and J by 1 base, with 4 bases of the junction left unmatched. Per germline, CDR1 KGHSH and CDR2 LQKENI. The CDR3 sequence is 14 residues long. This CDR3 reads CASSPRGQNTEAFF. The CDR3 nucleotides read TGTGCCAGCTCCCCCAGGGGGCAGAACACTGAAGCTTTCTTT. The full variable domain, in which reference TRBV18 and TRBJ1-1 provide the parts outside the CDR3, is NAGVMQNPRHLVRRRGQEARLRCSPMKGHSHVYWYRQLPEEGLKFMVYLQKENIIDESGMPKERFSAEFPKEGPSILRIQQVVRGDSAAYFCASSPRGQNTEAFFGQGTRLTVV.

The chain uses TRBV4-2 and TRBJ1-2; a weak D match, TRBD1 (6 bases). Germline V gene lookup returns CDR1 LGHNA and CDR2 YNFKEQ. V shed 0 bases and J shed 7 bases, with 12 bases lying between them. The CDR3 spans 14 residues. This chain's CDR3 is CASSQEPRGAGYTF. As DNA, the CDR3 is TGTGCCAGCAGCCAAGAACCTCGGGGGGCTGGCTACACCTTC.

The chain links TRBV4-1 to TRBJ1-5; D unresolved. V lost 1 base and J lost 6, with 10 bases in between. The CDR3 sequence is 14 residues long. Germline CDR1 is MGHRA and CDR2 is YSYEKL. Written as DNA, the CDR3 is TGCGCCAGCAGCCAAGGGCAGGTAGGTCAGCCCCAGCATTTT. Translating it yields CASSQGQVGQPQHF.

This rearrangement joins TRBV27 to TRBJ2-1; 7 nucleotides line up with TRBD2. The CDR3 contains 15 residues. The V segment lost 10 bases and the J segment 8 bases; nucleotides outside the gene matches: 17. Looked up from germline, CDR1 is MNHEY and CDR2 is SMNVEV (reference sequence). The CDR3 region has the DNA TGTGCCACCTATAAAGCGGGAACCCCGTTCTATGAGCAGTTCTTC. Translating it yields CATYKAGTPFYEQFF.

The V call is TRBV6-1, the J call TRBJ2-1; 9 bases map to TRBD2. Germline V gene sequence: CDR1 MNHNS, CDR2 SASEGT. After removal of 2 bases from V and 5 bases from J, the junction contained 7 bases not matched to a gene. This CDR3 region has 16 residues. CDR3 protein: CASSELRLAVDNEQFF. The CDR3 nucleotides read TGTGCCAGCAGTGAACTTAGACTAGCGGTTGACAATGAGCAGTTCTTC.

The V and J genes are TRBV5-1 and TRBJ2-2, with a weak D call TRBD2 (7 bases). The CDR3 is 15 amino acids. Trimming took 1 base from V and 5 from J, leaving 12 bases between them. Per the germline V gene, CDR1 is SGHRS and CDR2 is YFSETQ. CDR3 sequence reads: CASSLSQGGTGELFF. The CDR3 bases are TGCGCCAGCAGCTTGTCACAGGGAGGGACCGGGGAGCTGTTTTTT.

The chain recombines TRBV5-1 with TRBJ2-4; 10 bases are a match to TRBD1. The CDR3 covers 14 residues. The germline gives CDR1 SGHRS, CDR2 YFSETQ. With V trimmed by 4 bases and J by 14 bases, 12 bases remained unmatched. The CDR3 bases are TGCGCCAGCAGCACCGGGACAGGGGAGGGGGTTGAGTACTTC. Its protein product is CASSTGTGEGVEYF.

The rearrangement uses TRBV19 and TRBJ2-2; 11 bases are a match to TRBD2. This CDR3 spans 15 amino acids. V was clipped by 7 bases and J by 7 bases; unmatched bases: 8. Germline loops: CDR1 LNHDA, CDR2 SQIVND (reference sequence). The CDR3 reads CASNLAGGWIGELFF. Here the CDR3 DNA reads TGTGCCAGTAATCTAGCGGGAGGATGGATCGGGGAGCTGTTTTTT.

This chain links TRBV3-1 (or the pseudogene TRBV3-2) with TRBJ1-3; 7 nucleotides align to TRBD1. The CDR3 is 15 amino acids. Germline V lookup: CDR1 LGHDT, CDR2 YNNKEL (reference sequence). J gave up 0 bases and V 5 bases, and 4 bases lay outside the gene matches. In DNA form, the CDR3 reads TGTGCCAGCAGCGGGACAGCTCACTCTGGAAACACCATATATTTT. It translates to CASSGTAHSGNTIYF.

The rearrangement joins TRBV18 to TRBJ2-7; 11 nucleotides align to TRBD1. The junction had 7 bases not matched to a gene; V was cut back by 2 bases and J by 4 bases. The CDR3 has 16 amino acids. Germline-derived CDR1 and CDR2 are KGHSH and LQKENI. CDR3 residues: CASSPYSGTGGYEQYF. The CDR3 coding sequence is TGTGCCAGCTCACCATACTCCGGGACAGGGGGTTACGAGCAGTACTTC.

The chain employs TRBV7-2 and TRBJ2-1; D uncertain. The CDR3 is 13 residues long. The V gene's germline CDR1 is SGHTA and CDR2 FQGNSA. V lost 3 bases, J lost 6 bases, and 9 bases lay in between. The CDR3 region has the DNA TGTGCCAGCAGCTTTTCGCCAGGCAATGAGCAGTTCTTC. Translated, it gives CASSFSPGNEQFF.

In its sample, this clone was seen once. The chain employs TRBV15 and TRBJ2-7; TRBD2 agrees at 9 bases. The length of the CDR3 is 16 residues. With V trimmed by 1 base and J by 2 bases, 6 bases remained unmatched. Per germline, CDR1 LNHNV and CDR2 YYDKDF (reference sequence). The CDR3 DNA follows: TGTGCCACCAGCAGAGGAGGGGCTAGCGGGGCCTACGAGCAGTACTTC. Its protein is CATSRGGASGAYEQYF. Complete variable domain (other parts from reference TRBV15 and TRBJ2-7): DAMVIQNPRYQVTQFGKPVTLSCSQTLNHNVMYWYQQKSSQAPKLLFHYYDKDFNNEADTPDNFQSRRPNTSFCFLDIRSPGLGDTAMYLCATSRGGASGAYEQYFGPGTRLTVT.

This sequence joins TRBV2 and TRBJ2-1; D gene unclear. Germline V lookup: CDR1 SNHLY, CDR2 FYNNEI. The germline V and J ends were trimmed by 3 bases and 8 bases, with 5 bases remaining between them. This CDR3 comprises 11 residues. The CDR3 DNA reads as TGTGCCAGCAGTGAGTCGGATGAGCAGTTCTTC. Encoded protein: CASSESDEQFF.